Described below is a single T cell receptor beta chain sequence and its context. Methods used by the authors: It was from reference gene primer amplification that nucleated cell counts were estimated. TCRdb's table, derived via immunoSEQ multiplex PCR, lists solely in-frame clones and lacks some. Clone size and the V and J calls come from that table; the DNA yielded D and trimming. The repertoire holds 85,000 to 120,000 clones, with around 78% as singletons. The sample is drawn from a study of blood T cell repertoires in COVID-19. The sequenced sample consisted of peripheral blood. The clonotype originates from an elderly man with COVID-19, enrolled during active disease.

CDR3 DNA: TGCGCCAGCAGCCTACGGACAGGGGGAAACTATGGCTACACCTTC. It codes for CASSLRTGGNYGYTF. V is TRBV4-3 and J is TRBJ1-2; 10 bases match TRBD1. The CDR3 runs 15 residues. CDR1 and CDR2 (germline): LGHNA, YSLEER. The J segment lost 2 bases and the V segment lost 4 bases, leaving 4 bases of the junction unmatched.